The 25 T cell receptor beta chains below come from one sample, sequenced in a study of T-cell reconstitution after alpha-beta-depleted transplantation in children. The authors prepared the TCRbeta library with unique molecular identifiers. TCRdb used MiXCR to reprocess the PCR reads, holding one entry per CDR3 protein. The sample lists about 480,000 distinct CDR3 sequences; 12% were seen once. The starting material was PBMCs from the stem cell graft donor, obtained from the stem cell graft. All receptors derive from a human donor who donated a stem cell graft to a child with combined immunodeficiency.

The V and J genes are TRBV12-3 or TRBV12-4 and TRBJ1-1, with TRBD1 matching 10 bases. This CDR3 has 15 amino acids. The V and J ends lost 7 bases and 4 bases, in that order; junction bases with no gene match: 9. In DNA, the CDR3 is TGTGCCAGCACTTTGGGACAGGGGTCTGCCACTGAAGCTTTCTTT. Translation gives CASTLGQGSATEAFF.

In its sample, this clonotype was seen a few times. V gene TRBV6-1 combines with J gene TRBJ2-3; D is unclear. The CDR3 totals 12 residues. Trimming took off 5 bases at V and 6 bases at J, with 9 bases between the two ends. The V gene's germline CDR1 is MNHNS and CDR2 SASEGT. CDR3 in DNA: TGTGCCAGCAGTAACCGGGTGGATACGCAGTATTTT. Translating gives CASSNRVDTQYF.

This clonotype was seen only a few times. V usage is TRBV30 and J usage is TRBJ2-2; TRBD1 aligns across 8 bases. This CDR3 contains 18 residues. CDR1 is GTSNPN, CDR2 SVGIG, per germline (reference sequence). Germline trimming cut 4 bases from V and 2 bases from J; bases unmatched to any gene: 15. CDR3 amino acids: CAWMGPSPDRVNTGELFF. The CDR3 DNA reads as TGTGCCTGGATGGGGCCTTCCCCGGACAGGGTAAACACCGGGGAGCTGTTTTTT.

This clonotype was observed a handful of times. The chain carries TRBV29-1 and TRBJ1-4, with D hard to call. V was clipped by 6 bases and J by 3 bases, with 14 bases between them. This CDR3 has 14 amino acids. CDR1 and CDR2 from the germline V gene are SQVTM and ANQGSEA. The CDR3, as DNA: TGCAGCGTGAAGGGTTCAAGTGCTAATGAAAAACTGTTTTTT. Translation: CSVKGSSANEKLFF. Variable domain in full (rest from reference TRBV29-1 and TRBJ1-4): SAVISQKPSRDICQRGTSLTIQCQVDSQVTMMFWYRQQPGQSLTLIATANQGSEATYESGFVIDKFPISRPNLTFSTLTVSNMSPEDSSIYLCSVKGSSANEKLFFGSGTQLSVL.

This clonotype was seen a few times. V usage is TRBV9 and J usage is TRBJ2-3; 16 positions match TRBD2. This CDR3 region has 18 residues. With 3 bases clipped from V and 0 bases from J, the junction kept 4 bases outside the gene matches. Germline V gene sequence: CDR1 SGDLS, CDR2 YYNGEE. As DNA, the CDR3 is TGTGCCAGCAGCGCCGGGACTAGCGGGGGGGCTAGCACAGATACGCAGTATTTT. This translates into CASSAGTSGGASTDTQYF.

This clonotype was counted between two and nine times. The rearrangement links TRBV12-3 or TRBV12-4 to TRBJ2-3; the match to TRBD2 covers 8 bases. This CDR3 has 15 residues. The junction had 9 bases not matched to a gene; V was cut back by 6 bases and J by 4 bases. The CDR3 loop is CASSPSGGPPDTQYF. The DNA for the CDR3 is TGTGCCAGCAGCCCCTCGGGAGGGCCCCCAGATACGCAGTATTTT.

V gene TRBV5-1 combines with J gene TRBJ2-1; D possibly corresponds to TRBD2 (5 bases). The V end was cut by 0 bases, the J end by 6 bases, with 13 bases between. Germline V gene lookup returns CDR1 SGHRS and CDR2 YFSETQ. The CDR3 has 15 residues. DNA for the CDR3: TGCGCCAGCAGCTTGGCCTTTGATGGAGGCAATGAGCAGTTCTTC. It translates to CASSLAFDGGNEQFF.

At least ten counts were recorded for this clonotype. This chain links TRBV29-1 with TRBJ2-7; 7 bases line up with TRBD1. V dropped 4 bases and J dropped 2; count of bases not matched to a gene: 5. The CDR3 contains 13 residues. Germline V gene data show CDR1 as SQVTM and CDR2 as ANQGSEA. In nucleotides, the CDR3 is TGCAGCGTTGTGGACAGGTCGACCTACGAGCAGTACTTC. Translation: CSVVDRSTYEQYF.

This clonotype has more than one count but fewer than ten. J is TRBJ2-5 and V is TRBV24-1; a possible D gene is TRBD1 (5 bases). In germline, CDR1 is KGHDR, CDR2 SFDVKD. This CDR3 has 18 amino acids. Trimming pared 6 bases from V and 1 base from J, leaving 23 bases between. CDR3 loop: CATSSPRAPNRLQETQYF. Written as DNA, the CDR3 is TGTGCCACCAGTTCCCCCCGAGCACCGAACAGGCTCCAAGAGACCCAGTACTTC.

This clonotype was seen ten or more times. The chain employs TRBV12-3 or TRBV12-4 and TRBJ2-3; no clear D gene. The CDR3 extends over 11 amino acids. V lost 5 bases, J lost 7 bases, and 7 bases lay in between. DNA of the CDR3: TGTGCCAGCAGTCCGTATAATACGCAGTATTTT. This sequence encodes CASSPYNTQYF.

CDR3 DNA: TGTGCCAGCAGTTACTTCGGCGGGGGGGCCTACGAGCAGTACTTC. Protein product: CASSYFGGGAYEQYF. The rearrangement uses TRBV6-5 and TRBJ2-7; TRBD2 aligns across 9 bases. The CDR3 covers 15 residues. J was trimmed by 2 bases and V by 1 base; bases with no gene match: 3. Germline V lookup: CDR1 MNHEY, CDR2 SVGAGI.

The chain recombines TRBV6-5 with TRBJ2-1; TRBD1 matches 12 bases. The germline V gene has CDR1 MNHEY and CDR2 SVGAGI. V lost 0 bases to trimming and J lost 7 bases; unmatched junction nucleotides: 7. The CDR3 totals 17 residues. The CDR3 nucleotides read TGTGCCAGCAGTTACTCGTCCGGGACAGGGGGCCGGAATGAGCAGTTCTTC. This gives the protein CASSYSSGTGGRNEQFF.

This clonotype was detected only a few times. The chain joins TRBV20-1 to TRBJ1-1; no firm D call. The V gene lost 0 bases and the J gene lost 0 bases, with 5 bases spanning the gap. Germline CDR1 reads DFQATT; CDR2 reads SNEGSKA (reference sequence). The CDR3 loop spans 13 amino acids. This chain's CDR3 is CSARDGMNTEAFF. CDR3 bases: TGCAGTGCTAGAGACGGTATGAACACTGAAGCTTTCTTT.

The rearrangement uses TRBV20-1 and TRBJ2-5; TRBD1 aligns across 9 bases. Germline V gene sequence: CDR1 DFQATT, CDR2 SNEGSKA (reference sequence). CDR3 length: 13 residues. V lost 3 bases and J lost 5; bases outside the gene matches: 4. CDR3 bases: TGCAGTGCTAGCGACAGGGGGTTGGAGACCCAGTACTTC. Translated, it gives CSASDRGLETQYF.

This clonotype was counted many times. CDR3 loop: CASRRGQGNTEAFF. The CDR3 DNA reads as TGCGCCAGCAGACGGGGACAGGGGAACACTGAAGCTTTCTTT. This rearrangement joins TRBV10-2 to TRBJ1-1; 9 nucleotides match TRBD1. The CDR3 sequence is 14 residues long. The trim removed 6 bases at V and 1 base at J, leaving 3 bases unmatched. CDR1 and CDR2 (germline): WSHSY, SAAADI.

The V call is TRBV6-1, the J call TRBJ1-2; D is unresolved. From germline, CDR1 is MNHNS and CDR2 SASEGT. Trimming cost V 2 bases and J 0 bases, with 10 bases left between them. This CDR3 has 15 amino acids. The CDR3 loop is CASSEYGFSNYGYTF. CDR3 coding DNA: TGTGCCAGCAGTGAATATGGATTTTCTAACTATGGCTACACCTTC.

The chain has TRBV30 and TRBJ2-2; 7 positions agree with TRBD1. Germline V gene data show CDR1 as GTSNPN and CDR2 as SVGIG (reference sequence). The V and J ends lost 4 bases and 1 base, in that order; junction bases with no gene match: 3. This CDR3 is built from 14 residues. CDR3 nucleotides: TGTGCCTGGAAGGGACAGTGGAACACCGGGGAGCTGTTTTTT. Encoded protein: CAWKGQWNTGELFF.

In this sample, this clonotype turned up a few times. V and J are TRBV12-3 or TRBV12-4 and TRBJ2-7; no reliable D call. V lost 3 bases and J lost 0, with 12 bases in between. The CDR3 has 15 residues. Here the CDR3 DNA reads TGTGCCAGCAGTTTTGTGGCAGGTAGCTCCTACGAGCAGTACTTC. Translating it yields CASSFVAGSSYEQYF.

This clonotype appeared many times. V is TRBV12-3 or TRBV12-4 and J is TRBJ1-1; D uncertain. CDR3 length equals 13 residues. The ends were cut back, 1 base at V and 5 bases at J, with 8 bases in the middle. CDR3 sequence (DNA): TGTGCCAGCAGTTTAGAAGGAAGAACTGAAGCTTTCTTT. Translation gives CASSLEGRTEAFF.

This clonotype appeared a few times. This sequence joins TRBV12-3 or TRBV12-4 and TRBJ2-5; 10 bases align to TRBD2. Unmatched junction bases numbered 2, after V lost 2 bases and J lost 5 bases. The CDR3 length is 14 residues. The CDR3 here is CASSLPSGSETQYF. The CDR3 DNA is TGTGCCAGCAGTTTACCTAGCGGGAGTGAGACCCAGTACTTC.

This clonotype occurred a few times. The gene calls are TRBV6-2 or TRBV6-3 and TRBJ1-2, with D unresolved. The CDR3 loop spans 13 amino acids. Germline V CDR1 and CDR2: MNHEY, SVGEGT. V was trimmed by 2 bases and J by 3 bases, leaving 7 bases between them. The chain's CDR3 is CASSYTWDYGYTF. CDR3 sequence (DNA): TGTGCCAGCAGTTACACGTGGGACTATGGCTACACCTTC.

This clonotype was observed many times. The V call is TRBV6-4, the J call TRBJ2-3, with 8 bases that match TRBD2. CDR3 length equals 16 residues. Germline trimming cut 2 bases from V and 6 bases from J; bases unmatched to any gene: 10. CDR1 is MRHNA, CDR2 SNTAGT, per germline. In DNA, the CDR3 is TGTGCCAGCAGTGACAGCGTCGGGGGGGCGAGGGATACGCAGTATTTT. Translating gives CASSDSVGGARDTQYF.

In this sample, this clonotype turned up a few times. The chain couples TRBV5-1 to TRBJ2-7; no clear D. CDR3 length: 13 amino acids. CDR1 SGHRS and CDR2 YFSETQ come from the germline V gene. Between the trimmed V and J ends, which lost 4 bases and 0 bases, there was a span of 8 bases. CDR3 residues: CASSRSTSYEQYF. For the CDR3, the DNA is TGCGCCAGCAGCAGGTCAACCTCCTACGAGCAGTACTTC.

This clonotype appeared a few times. The chain is built from TRBV6-5 and TRBJ2-3, with TRBD2 identical over 7 bases. The junction had 7 bases not matched to a gene; V was cut back by 2 bases and J by 5 bases. Germline loops: CDR1 MNHEY, CDR2 SVGAGI. This CDR3 spans 15 amino acids. This chain's CDR3 is CASSYEGLAVDTQYF. CDR3 DNA sequence: TGTGCCAGCAGTTACGAGGGGCTAGCGGTAGATACGCAGTATTTT.

This clonotype was recorded a few times. The V and J genes are TRBV19 and TRBJ2-2; a possible D gene is TRBD1 (5 bases). This CDR3 contains 14 residues. V shed 2 bases and J shed 7 bases, with 11 bases lying between them. Germline values: CDR1 LNHDA, CDR2 SQIVND (reference sequence). The chain's CDR3 is CASSIRTTSGELFF. Written as DNA, the CDR3 is TGTGCCAGTAGTATAAGGACAACCAGCGGGGAGCTGTTTTTT.